This T cell receptor beta chain is drawn from a study of siplizumab effects on memory and regulatory T cells. The study, taken as a whole, reports: Siplizumab gave mappable alloreactive CD4+ clones an average Treg-derived fraction of approximately 69%, against around 29% in controls. Naive T cells, seemingly more diverse than memory cells, seemed major alloresponse contributors. Mapping to unstimulated subsets was achieved for only a minor fraction of alloreactive clones.

Each sample contributed roughly 100,000 TCR templates to the assay. Data came from immunoSEQ multiplex PCR; TCRdb stores just in-frame clones and leaves some out. The data show 100,000 to 110,000 clones, around 90% seen once. Germline V CDR1 and CDR2: MNHEY, SMNVEV (reference sequence). Trimming removed 1 base from V and 7 bases from J; junction bases left unmatched: 13. The CDR3 loop spans 18 amino acids. This clone was observed once. Its antigen remains unknown. This TCR was recovered from a human donor in good health. The chain links TRBV27 to TRBJ1-6, with 7 bases identical to TRBD1. Sequenced input: CD4+ T cells sorted from blood. Written as DNA, the CDR3 is TGTGCCAGCAGTTTATATTGGGGAACGGGACAGATGAATTCACCCCTCCACTTT. Translation gives CASSLYWGTGQMNSPLHF.